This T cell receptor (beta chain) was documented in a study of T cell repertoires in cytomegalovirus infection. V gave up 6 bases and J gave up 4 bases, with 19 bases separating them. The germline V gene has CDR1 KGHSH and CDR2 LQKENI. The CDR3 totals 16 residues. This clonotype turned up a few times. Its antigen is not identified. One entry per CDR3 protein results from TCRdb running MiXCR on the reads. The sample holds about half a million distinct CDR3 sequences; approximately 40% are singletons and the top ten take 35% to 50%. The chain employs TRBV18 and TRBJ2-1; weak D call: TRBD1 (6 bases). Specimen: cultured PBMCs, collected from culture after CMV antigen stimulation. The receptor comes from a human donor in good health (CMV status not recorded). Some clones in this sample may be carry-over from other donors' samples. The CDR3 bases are TGTGCCAGCTCGACACAGGGTCTTGGGGTGTACAATGAGCAGTTCTTC. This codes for CASSTQGLGVYNEQFF.